This TCR beta chain was found in a study of cytomegalovirus exposure and HLA in healthy donors. The PCR contained 60 Vbeta and 13 Jbeta primers. The protocol was immunoSEQ multiplex PCR, while the TCRdb copy is restricted to in-frame clones and leaves out a portion. The sample has 180,000 or so clones, about 80% seen once; the top ten hold 1.5% to 2%. Findings and limits, study-wide: The authors listed roughly 150 TCR beta chains as cytomegalovirus-associated. Other equally common chains were less clonally expanded than HLA-associated TCR beta chains, a later analysis showed.

Details on this clone: The antigen remains undetermined.

The sample consisted of PBMCs. The sequence came from a woman aged 25 to 45 in good health and CMV-seronegative.

Written as DNA, the CDR3 is TGTGCCAGCCAACTAGTTAACCAAGAGACCCAGTACTTC. The encoded protein is CASQLVNQETQYF. V usage is TRBV2 and J usage is TRBJ2-5, with D tentatively TRBD2 (5 bases). The germline CDR1 and CDR2 sequences are SNHLY and FYNNEI. With 8 bases removed from V and 0 bases from J, the gap between germline ends came to 10 bases. The CDR3 has 13 residues.